This T cell receptor (beta chain) appears in the sequencing data of a study of blood T cell repertoires in COVID-19. Across the whole study: Nucleic acid was either cDNA or gDNA, and it came from T cells, B-cell-depleted T cells, or PBMCs.

Per the study methods: Reference gene primer amplification gave nucleated cell count estimates. Sequencing used immunoSEQ multiplex PCR; TCRdb keeps in-frame clones, though not all of them. From that table come the V and J calls and clone size; the DNA was used to work out D and trimming. The sample has 250,000 or so clones; 86% are singletons. Cohort 3 donors counted as recovered after two negative PCRs, clearance, or resolved symptoms. This clone was detected many times. J gave up 9 bases and V 2 bases, and 5 bases lay outside the gene matches. Germline V gene data show CDR1 as MNHEY and CDR2 as SMNVEV (reference sequence). This CDR3 is built from 13 residues.

The chain is built from TRBV27 and TRBJ1-2; TRBD1 matches at 8 bases. The receptor was derived from a woman aged 18 to 35 who had recovered from COVID-19. The material sequenced was PBMCs or T cells enriched from blood (not recorded which). CDR3 coding DNA: TGTGCCAGCAGTTTACAGGGGGCGAGTAGCTACACCTTC. Amino acids: CASSLQGASSYTF.